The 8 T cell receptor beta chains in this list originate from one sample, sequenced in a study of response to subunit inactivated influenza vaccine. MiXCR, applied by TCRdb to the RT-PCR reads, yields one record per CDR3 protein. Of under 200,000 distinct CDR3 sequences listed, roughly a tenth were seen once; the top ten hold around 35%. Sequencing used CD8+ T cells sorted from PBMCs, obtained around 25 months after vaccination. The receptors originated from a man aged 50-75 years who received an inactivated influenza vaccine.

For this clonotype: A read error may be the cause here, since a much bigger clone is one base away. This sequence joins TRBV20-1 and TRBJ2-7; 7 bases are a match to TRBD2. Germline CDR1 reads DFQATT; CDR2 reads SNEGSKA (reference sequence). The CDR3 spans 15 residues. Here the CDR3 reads CSARDVRESSYELYF. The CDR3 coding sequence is TGCAGTGCTAGAGATGTGCGGGAGAGCTCCTACGAGCTGTACTTC.

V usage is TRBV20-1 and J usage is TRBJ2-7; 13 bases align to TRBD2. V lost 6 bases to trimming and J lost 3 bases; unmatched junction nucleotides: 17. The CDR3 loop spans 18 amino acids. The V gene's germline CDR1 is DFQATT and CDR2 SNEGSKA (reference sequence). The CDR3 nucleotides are TGCAGTGCCCCTACCGTCTGGACTAGCGGGAGCGGGGTCTACGAGCAGTACTTC. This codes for CSAPTVWTSGSGVYEQYF.

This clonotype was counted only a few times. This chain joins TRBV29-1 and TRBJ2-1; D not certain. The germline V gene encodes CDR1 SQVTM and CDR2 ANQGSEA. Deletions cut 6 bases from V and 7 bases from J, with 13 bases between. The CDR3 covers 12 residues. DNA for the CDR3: TGCAGCGTGGATGGACGGTTGAATGAGCAGTTCTTC. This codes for CSVDGRLNEQFF.

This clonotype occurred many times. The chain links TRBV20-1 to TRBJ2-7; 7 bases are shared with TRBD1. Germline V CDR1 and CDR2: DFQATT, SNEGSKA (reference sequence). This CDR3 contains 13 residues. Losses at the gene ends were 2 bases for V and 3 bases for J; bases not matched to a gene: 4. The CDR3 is CSARSDRDYEQYF. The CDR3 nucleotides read TGCAGTGCTAGAAGTGACAGGGACTACGAGCAGTACTTC.

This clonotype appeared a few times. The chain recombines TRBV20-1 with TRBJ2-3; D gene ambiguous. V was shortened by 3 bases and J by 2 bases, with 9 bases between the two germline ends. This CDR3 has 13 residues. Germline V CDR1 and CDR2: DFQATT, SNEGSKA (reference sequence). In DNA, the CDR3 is TGCAGTGCTAGTGGACGGACCACAGATACGCAGTATTTT. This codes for CSASGRTTDTQYF.

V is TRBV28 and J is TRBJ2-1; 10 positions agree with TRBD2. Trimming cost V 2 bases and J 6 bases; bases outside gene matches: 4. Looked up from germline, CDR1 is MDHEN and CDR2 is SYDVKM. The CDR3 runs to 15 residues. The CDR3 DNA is TGTGCCAGCAGTTTAAGCCCTAGCGGGAGCAATGAGCAGTTCTTC. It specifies CASSLSPSGSNEQFF.

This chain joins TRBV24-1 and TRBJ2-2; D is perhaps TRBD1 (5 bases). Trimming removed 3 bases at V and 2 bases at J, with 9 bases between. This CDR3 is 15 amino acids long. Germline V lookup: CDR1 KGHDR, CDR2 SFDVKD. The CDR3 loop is CATSDADRNTGELFF. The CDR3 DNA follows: TGTGCCACCAGTGATGCAGACAGAAACACCGGGGAGCTGTTTTTT.

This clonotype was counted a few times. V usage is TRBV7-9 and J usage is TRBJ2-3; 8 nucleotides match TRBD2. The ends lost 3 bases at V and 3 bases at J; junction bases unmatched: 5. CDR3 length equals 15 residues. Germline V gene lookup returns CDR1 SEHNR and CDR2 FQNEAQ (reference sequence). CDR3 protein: CASSLVVAGTDTQYF. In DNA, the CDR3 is TGTGCCAGCAGCTTGGTGGTAGCGGGGACAGATACGCAGTATTTT.